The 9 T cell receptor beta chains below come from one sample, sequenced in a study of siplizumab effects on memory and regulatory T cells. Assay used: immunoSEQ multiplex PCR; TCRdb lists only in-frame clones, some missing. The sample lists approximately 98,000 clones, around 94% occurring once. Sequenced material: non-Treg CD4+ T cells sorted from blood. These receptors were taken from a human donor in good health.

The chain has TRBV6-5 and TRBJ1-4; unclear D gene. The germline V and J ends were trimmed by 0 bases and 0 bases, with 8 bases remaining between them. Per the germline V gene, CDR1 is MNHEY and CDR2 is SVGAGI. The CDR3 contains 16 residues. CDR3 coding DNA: TGTGCCAGCAGTTACTCCCGAGAAGCAACTAATGAAAAACTGTTTTTT. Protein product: CASSYSREATNEKLFF.

The CDR3 region is CASSATPTSTDTQYF. CDR3 in DNA: TGTGCCAGCAGTGCCACTCCCACCAGCACAGATACGCAGTATTTT. The chain has TRBV2 and TRBJ2-3; D gene ambiguous. The CDR3 has 15 amino acids. Germline CDR1 and CDR2: SNHLY and FYNNEI. Trimming left V 4 bases short and J 0 bases short, with 11 bases between.

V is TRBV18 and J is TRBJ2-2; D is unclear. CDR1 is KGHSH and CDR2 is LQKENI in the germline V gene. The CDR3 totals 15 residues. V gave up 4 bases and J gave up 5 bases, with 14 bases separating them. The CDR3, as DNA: TGTGCCAGCTCACAACAAAGTGGTAGGACCGGGGAGCTGTTTTTT. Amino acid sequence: CASSQQSGRTGELFF.

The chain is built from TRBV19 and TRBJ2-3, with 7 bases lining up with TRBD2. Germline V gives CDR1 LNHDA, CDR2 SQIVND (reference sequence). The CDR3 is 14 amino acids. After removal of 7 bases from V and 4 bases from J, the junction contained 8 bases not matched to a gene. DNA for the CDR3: TGTGCCAGTACTAAGGCGGGGGTTCCAGATACGCAGTATTTT. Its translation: CASTKAGVPDTQYF.

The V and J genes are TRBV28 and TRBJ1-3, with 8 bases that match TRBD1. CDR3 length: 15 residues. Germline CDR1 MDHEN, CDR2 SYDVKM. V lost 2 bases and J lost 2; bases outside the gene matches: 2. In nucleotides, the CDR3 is TGTGCCAGCAGTTTACAGGGGGCCACTGGAAACACCATATATTTT. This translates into CASSLQGATGNTIYF.

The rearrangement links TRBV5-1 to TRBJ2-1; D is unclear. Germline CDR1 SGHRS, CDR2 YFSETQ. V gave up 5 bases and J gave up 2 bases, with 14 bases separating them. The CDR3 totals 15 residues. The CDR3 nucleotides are TGCGCCAGCAGACTGGGTGGGTCGGCCTACAATGAGCAGTTCTTC. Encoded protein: CASRLGGSAYNEQFF.

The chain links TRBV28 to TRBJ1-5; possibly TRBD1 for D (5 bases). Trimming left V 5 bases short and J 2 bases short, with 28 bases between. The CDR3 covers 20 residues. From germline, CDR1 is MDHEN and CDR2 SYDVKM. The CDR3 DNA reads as TGTGCCAGCAGTCGTTCCGGAGGTGTTGGAGGGGTGGTCGGCAATCAGCCCCAGCATTTT. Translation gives CASSRSGGVGGVVGNQPQHF.

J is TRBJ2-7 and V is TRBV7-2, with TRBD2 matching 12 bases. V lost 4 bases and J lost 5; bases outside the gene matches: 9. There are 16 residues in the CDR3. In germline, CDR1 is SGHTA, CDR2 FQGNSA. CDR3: CASSSQILAGGHEQYF. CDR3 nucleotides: TGTGCCAGCAGCTCTCAGATACTAGCGGGAGGCCACGAGCAGTACTTC.

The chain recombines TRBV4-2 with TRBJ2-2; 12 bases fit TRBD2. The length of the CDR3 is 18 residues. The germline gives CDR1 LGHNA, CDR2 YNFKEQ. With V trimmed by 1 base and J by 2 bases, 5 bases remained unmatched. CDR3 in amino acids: CASSQVGTSGHNTGELFF. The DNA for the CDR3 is TGTGCCAGCAGCCAAGTGGGGACTAGCGGGCATAACACCGGGGAGCTGTTTTTT.